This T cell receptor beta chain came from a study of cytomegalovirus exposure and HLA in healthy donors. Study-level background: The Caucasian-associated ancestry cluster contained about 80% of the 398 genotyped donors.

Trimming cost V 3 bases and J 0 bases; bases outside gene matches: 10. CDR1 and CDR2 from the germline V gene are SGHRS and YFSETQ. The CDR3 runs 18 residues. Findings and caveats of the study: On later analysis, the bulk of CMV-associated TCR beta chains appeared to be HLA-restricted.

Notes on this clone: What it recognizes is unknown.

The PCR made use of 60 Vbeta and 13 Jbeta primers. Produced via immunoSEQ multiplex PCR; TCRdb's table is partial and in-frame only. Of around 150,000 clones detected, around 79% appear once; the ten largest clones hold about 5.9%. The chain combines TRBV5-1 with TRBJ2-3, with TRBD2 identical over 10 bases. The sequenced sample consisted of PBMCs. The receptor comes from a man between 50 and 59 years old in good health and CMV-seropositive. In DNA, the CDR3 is TGCGCCAGCAGCTCACGACCTAGCGGGAGCTATAGCACAGATACGCAGTATTTT. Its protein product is CASSSRPSGSYSTDTQYF.